Presented here are 6 T cell receptor beta chains from one specimen sequenced in a study of regulatory T cells in long-lasting Graves disease. Time point specified: newly diagnosed GD, antithyroid drugs for less than 3 months. Construction of the TCR library relied on RNA isolated from PBMCs. Sequencing libraries for TCR beta were prepared with iRepertoire HTBI primers and Arm-PCR of CDR3 regions. TCRdb reprocessed the multiplex PCR reads via MiXCR and lists one record per CDR3 protein. The table includes about 440,000 distinct CDR3 sequences, about 15% detected once. These data were also filed under a second study, of T cells in Graves' hyperthyroidism and ophthalmopathy.

The sample consisted of peripheral blood mononuclear cells (PBMCs), taken at new diagnosis, from a patient treated with antithyroid drugs. The receptors were gathered from a woman in her 30s with Graves disease.

This clonotype was detected many times. V usage is TRBV20-1 and J usage is TRBJ1-5; 9 nucleotides align to TRBD1. CDR3 length: 14 amino acids. Germline V lookup: CDR1 DFQATT, CDR2 SNEGSKA (reference sequence). The trim removed 6 bases at V and 6 bases at J, leaving 9 bases unmatched. Here the CDR3 DNA reads TGCAGTGCATGGGACAGGGTAACTGGTCAGCCCCAGCATTTT. This translates into CSAWDRVTGQPQHF.

This clonotype showed up many times. The chain links TRBV5-1 to TRBJ2-5, with D possibly being TRBD1 (5 bases). There are 13 residues in the CDR3. Germline lookup yields CDR1 SGHRS and CDR2 YFSETQ. V was clipped by 6 bases and J by 2 bases, with 11 bases between them. The CDR3 loop is CASTQGVQETQYF. The CDR3 nucleotides are TGCGCCAGCACCCAAGGGGTACAAGAGACCCAGTACTTC.

This chain uses TRBV20-1 with TRBJ2-1; 8 bases are shared with TRBD1. The CDR3 has 15 residues. The germline V gene encodes CDR1 DFQATT and CDR2 SNEGSKA (reference sequence). Trimming took 0 bases from V and 3 from J; bases not matched to a gene: 4. This CDR3 is CSARDKTGGYNEQFF. The CDR3 region has the DNA TGCAGTGCTAGAGATAAAACAGGGGGCTACAATGAGCAGTTCTTC.

The sample holds a few counts of this clonotype. V usage is TRBV19 and J usage is TRBJ1-6; the match to TRBD1 covers 8 bases. Germline V gene lookup returns CDR1 LNHDA and CDR2 SQIVND (reference sequence). The V gene end was trimmed by 4 bases and the J gene end by 9 bases; junction bases not matched to a gene: 8. The length of the CDR3 is 15 residues. Here the CDR3 reads CASSTRQGQSSPLHF. CDR3 DNA sequence: TGTGCCAGTAGTACCCGACAGGGGCAGTCTTCACCCCTCCACTTT. The full variable domain, in which reference TRBV19 and TRBJ1-6 provide the parts outside the CDR3, is DGGITQSPKYLFRKEGQNVTLSCEQNLNHDAMYWYRQDPGQGLRLIYYSQIVNDFQKGDIAEGYSVSREKKESFPLTVTSAQKNPTAFYLCASSTRQGQSSPLHFGNGTRLTVT.

DNA for the CDR3: TGTGCCAGCTCAACCCTGACAGGGCCGAACACTGAAGCTTTCTTT. This gives the protein CASSTLTGPNTEAFF. The genes are TRBV18 and TRBJ1-1; 7 bases align to TRBD1. The CDR3 has 15 residues. J was trimmed by 1 base and V by 5 bases; bases with no gene match: 7. Germline CDR1 is KGHSH and CDR2 is LQKENI.

This clonotype was counted ten times or more. The chain has TRBV20-1 and TRBJ1-1; perhaps TRBD1 as D (5 bases). V was clipped by 3 bases and J by 5 bases, with 16 bases between them. The CDR3 is 14 residues long. Germline CDR1 is DFQATT and CDR2 is SNEGSKA (reference sequence). The CDR3 loop reads CSARPAGVETEAFF. DNA of the CDR3: TGCAGTGCTAGGCCGGCGGGGGTCGAAACTGAAGCTTTCTTT.